The 29 T cell receptor beta chains given below trace back to one sample, sequenced in a study of T cell repertoires in cytomegalovirus infection (dated by TCRdb to the late 2010s). Instrument on record: Illumina HiSeq 1500. Through fastp at Q25 and MiXCR, TCRdb rebuilt clones from the public reads, retaining in-frame beta chains. CDR3 protein duplicates are merged, each entry listing the most common genes and DNA. The sample table contains a few hundred thousand distinct CDR3 sequences; only one count was recorded for roughly 10% of them. Over 12% of the sample rests with the top ten. The sample was PBMCs. The receptor source for this set is a human donor in good health (CMV status not recorded). Some clones in this sample may be carry-over from other donors' samples.

This clonotype was observed at least ten times. The V call is TRBV11-2, the J call TRBJ1-3, with TRBD1 matching over 11 bases. V lost 1 base and J lost 2; bases outside the gene matches: 10. Germline V lookup: CDR1 SGHAT, CDR2 FQNNGV. This CDR3 has 19 residues. CDR3 DNA sequence: TGTGCCAGCAGCTTAGCGACGATTCCGGGACAGGGGGCTGGAAACACCATATATTTT. This codes for CASSLATIPGQGAGNTIYF.

This clonotype occurred a few times. The V call is TRBV20-1, the J call TRBJ2-1; 8 bases map to TRBD2. The junction had 10 bases not matched to a gene; V was cut back by 3 bases and J by 9 bases. The CDR3 totals 14 residues. CDR1 and CDR2 from the germline V gene are DFQATT and SNEGSKA (reference sequence). The CDR3 here is CSARAPGGKREQFF. The CDR3 coding sequence is TGCAGTGCTAGGGCCCCGGGGGGGAAGCGTGAGCAGTTCTTC.

The chain combines TRBV19 with TRBJ1-4; 8 bases match TRBD1. The trim removed 10 bases at V and 5 bases at J, leaving 6 bases unmatched. This CDR3 has 13 amino acids. Germline CDR1 is LNHDA and CDR2 is SQIVND (reference sequence). CDR3 protein: CATRDRPNEKLFF. The DNA of the CDR3 is TGTGCCACCCGGGACAGGCCGAATGAAAAACTGTTTTTT.

V gene TRBV10-3 combines with J gene TRBJ2-1; TRBD1 agrees at 7 bases. Germline CDR1 is ENHRY and CDR2 is SYGVKD. V shed 2 bases and J 6 bases; nucleotides not matched to a gene: 13. CDR3 length equals 17 residues. The CDR3 DNA reads TGTGCCATCAGTGAGGACGGGACAGACCCACAGATCAATGAGCAGTTCTTC. Translated: CAISEDGTDPQINEQFF.

This clonotype was counted at least ten times. V usage is TRBV6-2 or TRBV6-3 and J usage is TRBJ2-4, with D perhaps TRBD1 (5 bases). The CDR3 totals 15 residues. Germline loops: CDR1 MNHEY, CDR2 SVGEGT. The ends were cut back, 2 bases at V and 7 bases at J, with 15 bases in the middle. The CDR3 sequence is CASSYTSQGGNIQYF. Here the CDR3 DNA reads TGTGCCAGCAGTTACACGTCGCAGGGTGGGAACATTCAGTACTTC.

This clonotype has ten or more counts. The chain employs TRBV7-2 and TRBJ2-7; D may be TRBD1 or TRBD2 (6 bases each). Germline V lookup: CDR1 SGHTA, CDR2 FQGNSA. The CDR3 consists of 13 residues. Trimming cost V 5 bases and J 3 bases, with 11 bases left between them. In DNA form, the CDR3 reads TGTGCCAGCAGCCACGGAGGGGGCTACGAGCAGTACTTC. It encodes CASSHGGGYEQYF.

This clonotype has at least ten counts. The J gene is TRBJ1-2, the V gene TRBV7-8, with TRBD1 as a possible D gene (5 bases). V lost 4 bases and J lost 8, with 20 bases in between. Germline V CDR1 and CDR2: SGHVS, FQNEAQ. CDR3 length equals 15 residues. The CDR3 protein is CASSSARGGSGGYTF. In DNA, the CDR3 is TGTGCCAGCAGCTCGGCTCGGGGGGGGAGCGGCGGCTACACCTTC.

This clonotype occurred many times. This sequence joins TRBV15 and TRBJ2-7; D not certain. Trimming removed 4 bases from V and 2 bases from J, with 12 bases in between. Germline V gene sequence: CDR1 LNHNV, CDR2 YYDKDF (reference sequence). CDR3 length equals 14 residues. The CDR3: CATSKGQPTYEQYF. DNA of the CDR3: TGTGCCACCAGCAAAGGGCAGCCCACCTACGAGCAGTACTTC. The full variable domain, rest sourced from reference TRBV15 and TRBJ2-7, is DAMVIQNPRYQVTQFGKPVTLSCSQTLNHNVMYWYQQKSSQAPKLLFHYYDKDFNNEADTPDNFQSRRPNTSFCFLDIRSPGLGDTAMYLCATSKGQPTYEQYFGPGTRLTVT.

This clonotype showed up many times. J is TRBJ1-5 and V is TRBV7-2, with TRBD1 matching over 7 bases. The length of the CDR3 is 16 residues. CDR1 and CDR2 (germline): SGHTA, FQGNSA. The V and J ends lost 3 bases and 0 bases, in that order; junction bases with no gene match: 5. The CDR3 reads CASSFRTGYSNQPQHF. For the CDR3, the DNA is TGTGCCAGCAGCTTCCGGACAGGTTATAGCAATCAGCCCCAGCATTTT.

The rearrangement links TRBV20-1 to TRBJ2-7; tentatively, D is TRBD2 (6 bases). V was clipped by 4 bases and J by 0 bases, with 10 bases between them. Looked up from germline, CDR1 is DFQATT and CDR2 is SNEGSKA (reference sequence). The CDR3 has 13 residues. The CDR3 protein is CSANPGVSYEQYF. The CDR3 DNA sequence: TGCAGTGCTAACCCGGGGGTCTCCTACGAGCAGTACTTC.

This clonotype was seen at least ten times. The CDR3 bases are TGTGCCAGCAGGTTGGGACAGGGGGCGTCTGGAAACACCATATATTTT. Translating it yields CASRLGQGASGNTIYF. The J gene is TRBJ1-3, the V gene TRBV6-5, with 12 positions matching TRBD1. The CDR3 is 16 amino acids. The ends lost 6 bases at V and 1 base at J; junction bases unmatched: 4. From germline, CDR1 is MNHEY and CDR2 SVGAGI.

On this clonotype: An end of the junction differs from the germline gene, which may be a read error. This chain joins TRBV19 and TRBJ1-1; 9 positions match TRBD1. The CDR3 runs 15 residues. Germline-derived CDR1 and CDR2 are LNHDA and SQIVND (reference sequence). CDR3 protein: CARSTTGTGIGEAFF. The CDR3 region has the DNA TGTGCCAGAAGTACCACCGGGACAGGGATCGGTGAAGCTTTCTTT.

This clonotype was recorded many times. The chain combines TRBV7-9 with TRBJ1-1; unclear D gene. CDR1 is SEHNR, CDR2 FQNEAQ, per germline (reference sequence). CDR3 length: 13 amino acids. Deletions cut 8 bases from V and 1 base from J, with 11 bases between. The CDR3 bases are TGTGCCAGCGTTTACGGGCAGAACACTGAAGCTTTCTTT. Protein sequence: CASVYGQNTEAFF.

This clonotype has ten or more counts. The CDR3 DNA reads TGTGCCAGCAGCCCCTCCGGATTTCAGCCCCAGCATTTT. Encoded protein: CASSPSGFQPQHF. V usage is TRBV7-2 and J usage is TRBJ1-5; D uncertain. Germline V CDR1 and CDR2: SGHTA, FQGNSA. The V gene lost 5 bases and the J gene lost 6 bases, with 11 bases spanning the gap. This CDR3 comprises 13 residues.

The chain couples TRBV23-1 to TRBJ2-1, with a tentative D call TRBD2 (6 bases). TRBV23-1 is an ORF; its function is uncertain. Trimming cost V 7 bases and J 2 bases, with 15 bases left between them. This CDR3 has 15 residues. Here the CDR3 reads CASMEGCSPYNEQFF. DNA for the CDR3: TGCGCCAGCATGGAGGGGTGTTCGCCCTACAATGAGCAGTTCTTC.

This clonotype has a handful of counts. The J gene is TRBJ2-5, the V gene TRBV20-1; D unclear. This CDR3 spans 11 amino acids. Per the germline V gene, CDR1 is DFQATT and CDR2 is SNEGSKA (reference sequence). Trimming pared 0 bases from V and 4 bases from J, leaving 3 bases between. This CDR3 is CSARDRETQYF. The DNA of the CDR3 is TGCAGTGCTAGAGATAGAGAGACCCAGTACTTC.

The chain joins TRBV20-1 to TRBJ2-2, with 8 bases identical to TRBD1. Germline trimming cut 6 bases from V and 2 bases from J; bases unmatched to any gene: 5. Germline CDR1 and CDR2: DFQATT and SNEGSKA (reference sequence). The CDR3 totals 14 residues. In nucleotides, the CDR3 is TGCAGTGCAACCGGGACAGGAAACACCGGGGAGCTGTTTTTT. Its translation: CSATGTGNTGELFF.

This clonotype has only a few counts. V gene TRBV7-2 combines with J gene TRBJ1-4; D perhaps matches TRBD1 (6 bases). The V gene's germline CDR1 is SGHTA and CDR2 FQGNSA. The V end was cut by 1 base, the J end by 8 bases, with 14 bases between. The CDR3 runs to 15 residues. The CDR3 coding sequence is TGTGCCAGCAGCTTAGACGGGGGGGCCGTGGAAAAACTGTTTTTT. Amino acids: CASSLDGGAVEKLFF.

This clonotype was counted ten times or more. This chain connects TRBV6-2 or TRBV6-3 to TRBJ2-6, with D uncertain. The CDR3 extends over 19 amino acids. The V and J ends lost 0 bases and 0 bases respectively, with 15 bases between them. Germline V gives CDR1 MNHEY, CDR2 SVGEGT. The CDR3 DNA sequence: TGTGCCAGCAGTTACTCAGCAGTAACCCCTCTCTCTGGGGCCAACGTCCTGACTTTC. This sequence encodes CASSYSAVTPLSGANVLTF.

This clonotype was picked up many times. The genes are TRBV5-1 and TRBJ1-1; D uncertain. The CDR3 has 13 residues. The germline V gene has CDR1 SGHRS and CDR2 YFSETQ. Trimming stripped 4 bases from V and 3 bases from J, with 10 bases between. The CDR3 region has the DNA TGCGCCAGCAGCCTTCGGAGGGACACTGAAGCTTTCTTT. The encoded protein is CASSLRRDTEAFF.

In its sample, this clonotype was seen many times. J is TRBJ1-1 and V is TRBV11-2; D is unclear. The length of the CDR3 is 18 residues. The V end was cut by 1 base, the J end by 0 bases, with 18 bases between. The germline CDR1 and CDR2 sequences are SGHAT and FQNNGV. This chain's CDR3 is CASSLGRLVAGMNTEAFF. CDR3 DNA sequence: TGTGCCAGCAGCTTAGGAAGGCTAGTTGCGGGCATGAACACTGAAGCTTTCTTT.

The chain joins TRBV28 to TRBJ1-6; 7 bases align to TRBD1. V trimming: 6 bases; J trimming: 9 bases; junction bases outside the gene matches: 8. The length of the CDR3 is 14 residues. CDR1 is MDHEN, CDR2 SYDVKM, per germline. The CDR3 coding sequence is TGTGCCAGCAGACGACAGGGTTCTGGTTCACCCCTCCACTTT. Protein sequence: CASRRQGSGSPLHF. The full variable domain, completed using reference TRBV28 and TRBJ1-6, is DVKVTQSSRYLVKRTGEKVFLECVQDMDHENMFWYRQDPGLGLRLIYFSYDVKMKEKGDIPEGYSVSREKKERFSLILESASTNQTSMYLCASRRQGSGSPLHFGNGTRLTVT.

The chain employs TRBV7-2 and TRBJ2-6; D is possibly TRBD1 (6 bases). V dropped 6 bases and J dropped 0 bases, with 18 bases sitting between them. The CDR3 extends over 18 amino acids. Germline CDR1 reads SGHTA; CDR2 reads FQGNSA. In DNA, the CDR3 is TGTGCCAGCAGATCCAGGGCCGACAGGTACTCTGGGGCCAACGTCCTGACTTTC. This encodes CASRSRADRYSGANVLTF. Variable domain in full (rest from reference TRBV7-2 and TRBJ2-6): GAGVSQSPSNKVTEKGKDVELRCDPISGHTALYWYRQSLGQGLEFLIYFQGNSAPDKSGLPSDRFSAERTGGSVSTLTIQRTQQEDSAVYLCASRSRADRYSGANVLTFGAGSRLTVL.

The sample holds many counts of this clonotype. The CDR3, as DNA: TGTGCCAGCAGTCTCCCCGGGACTGGAACCTACGAGCAGTACTTC. Its protein is CASSLPGTGTYEQYF. This chain links TRBV27 with TRBJ2-7; TRBD2 might be the D (6 bases). Trimming pared 5 bases from V and 2 bases from J, leaving 16 bases between. Per germline, CDR1 MNHEY and CDR2 SMNVEV (reference sequence). The CDR3 has 15 amino acids.

The chain couples TRBV20-1 to TRBJ1-3; TRBD1 matches 7 bases. V lost 0 bases to trimming and J lost 0 bases; unmatched junction nucleotides: 8. The CDR3 spans 17 residues. The germline V gene has CDR1 DFQATT and CDR2 SNEGSKA (reference sequence). The CDR3: CSARDRDRQSSGNTIYF. CDR3 DNA sequence: TGCAGTGCTAGAGACCGGGACAGACAGAGCTCTGGAAACACCATATATTTT.

This clonotype was seen only a few times. This sequence joins TRBV27 and TRBJ2-3; D gene uncertain. V was pared by 5 bases and J by 0 bases, with 24 bases between. This CDR3 is 19 amino acids long. Germline CDR1 MNHEY, CDR2 SMNVEV (reference sequence). Here the CDR3 DNA reads TGTGCCAGCAGTAGAGCCCCCCTGTTCGGGCAACCTAGCACAGATACGCAGTATTTT. It yields the protein CASSRAPLFGQPSTDTQYF.

This clonotype was seen many times. CDR3 sequence (DNA): TGTGCCAGCAGCCGCGGACAGGGAAAACCCGACGTCCTGACTTTC. Its translation: CASSRGQGKPDVLTF. The rearrangement links TRBV6-2 or TRBV6-3 to TRBJ2-6, with 8 bases that match TRBD1. J lost 11 bases, V lost 6 bases, and 12 bases had no gene match. Looked up from germline, CDR1 is MNHEY and CDR2 is SVGEGT. The CDR3 is made up of 15 amino acids.

This clonotype was seen many times. The V and J genes are TRBV12-3 or TRBV12-4 and TRBJ2-3; TRBD2 matches at 8 bases. This CDR3 has 13 residues. With 7 bases clipped from V and 8 bases from J, the junction kept 8 bases outside the gene matches. The CDR3 DNA sequence: TGTGCCAGCACGCGGGAGGTGAGAGCTACGCAGTATTTT. It translates to CASTREVRATQYF.

This clonotype has a count of ten or more. The rearrangement uses TRBV19 and TRBJ1-5; possible D gene TRBD1, 5 bases. The CDR3 is made up of 16 amino acids. Germline V gene data show CDR1 as LNHDA and CDR2 as SQIVND (reference sequence). The V end lost 7 bases, the J end lost 5 bases, and 21 bases lay between the germline ends. The CDR3 bases are TGTGCCAGTACGCGCGCCGGGACCGGGATCGATCAGCCCCAGCATTTT. Residues: CASTRAGTGIDQPQHF.